These 10 T cell receptor beta chains were sequenced from one sample in a study of blood T cell repertoires in COVID-19 (dated by TCRdb to 2019 to 2021). Receptor libraries were prepared by the immunoSEQ multiplex PCR assay. The table comes from immuneACCESS by way of TCRdb, which keeps in-frame sequences with V and J called. Part of the clones is missing from these tables; in studies checked, under half for an unresolved V gene and the rest for unknown reasons. The sample contains 300,000 or so clones, about 87% of them found a single time. 5.5% to 8% of the sample is held by the ten biggest clonotypes. Sequenced sample: peripheral blood. The receptors come from a woman in her twenties or thirties who had recovered from COVID-19.

This clone was found once. This chain connects TRBV7-3 to TRBJ1-1, with D unclear. Trimming stripped 3 bases from V and 2 bases from J, with 7 bases between. Germline-derived CDR1 and CDR2 are SGHTA and FQGTGA. The CDR3 sequence is 13 residues long. In DNA form, the CDR3 reads TGTGCCAGCAGCTTTGGTCTAAACACTGAAGCTTTCTTT. It is translated as CASSFGLNTEAFF.

The gene calls are TRBV28 and TRBJ1-5; a possible D gene is TRBD1 (6 bases). CDR1 MDHEN and CDR2 SYDVKM come from the germline V gene. The CDR3 spans 13 residues. Trimming stripped 6 bases from V and 3 bases from J, with 9 bases between. CDR3 DNA sequence: TGTGCCAGCAGACAGGGAACCAATCAGCCCCAGCATTTT. Its translation: CASRQGTNQPQHF. The entire variable domain, with the rest obtained from reference TRBV28 and TRBJ1-5, is as follows: DVKVTQSSRYLVKRTGEKVFLECVQDMDHENMFWYRQDPGLGLRLIYFSYDVKMKEKGDIPEGYSVSREKKERFSLILESASTNQTSMYLCASRQGTNQPQHFGDGTRLSIL.

This rearrangement joins TRBV19 to TRBJ1-4, with D hard to call. Trimming pared 5 bases from V and 0 bases from J, leaving 7 bases between. The CDR3 runs to 14 residues. The germline V gene encodes CDR1 LNHDA and CDR2 SQIVND (reference sequence). The CDR3 DNA reads TGTGCCAGTAGTCGCGGGGCAACTAATGAAAAACTGTTTTTT. This translates into CASSRGATNEKLFF.

This clone appeared a few times. The CDR3 DNA sequence: TGTGCCAGCAGCCAACAGGGTTCAGCTCAGCCCCAGCATTTT. Protein: CASSQQGSAQPQHF. J is TRBJ1-5 and V is TRBV3-1 (or the pseudogene TRBV3-2); TRBD1 is a possible D gene (5 bases). The CDR3 length is 14 residues. Germline CDR1 is LGHDT and CDR2 is YNNKEL (reference sequence). V dropped 2 bases and J dropped 6 bases, with 11 bases sitting between them.

This clone has a handful of counts. The chain links TRBV15 to TRBJ1-5, with 7 bases lining up with TRBD1. V lost 3 bases to trimming and J lost 2 bases; unmatched junction nucleotides: 10. The CDR3 spans 17 residues. Germline CDR1 is LNHNV and CDR2 is YYDKDF (reference sequence). The CDR3 region is CATSSPRTGVGNQPQHF. The DNA for the CDR3 is TGTGCCACCAGCAGCCCCAGAACAGGGGTCGGCAATCAGCCCCAGCATTTT.

The chain couples TRBV7-2 to TRBJ1-1, with 7 bases identical to TRBD1. Germline V gives CDR1 SGHTA, CDR2 FQGNSA. The V gene end was trimmed by 5 bases and the J gene end by 5 bases; junction bases not matched to a gene: 11. The CDR3 spans 15 residues. CDR3 region: CASSLMTGLSTEAFF. The DNA of the CDR3 is TGTGCCAGCAGCCTGATGACAGGGTTAAGTACTGAAGCTTTCTTT.

J is TRBJ1-6 and V is TRBV5-6, with 9 bases aligning to TRBD1. The CDR3 sequence is 15 residues long. V was pared by 4 bases and J by 10 bases, with 9 bases of the junction left unmatched. Germline CDR1 SGHDT, CDR2 YYEEEE. The CDR3 bases are TGTGCCAGCAGCATCCCCGGGACAGGGAACTCACCCCTCCACTTT. This codes for CASSIPGTGNSPLHF. Full variable domain (missing parts from reference TRBV5-6 and TRBJ1-6): DAGVTQSPTHLIKTRGQQVTLRCSPKSGHDTVSWYQQALGQGPQFIFQYYEEEERQRGNFPDRFSGHQFPNYSSELNVNALLLGDSALYLCASSIPGTGNSPLHFGNGTRLTVT.

The chain carries TRBV2 and TRBJ1-2; D is perhaps TRBD1 (5 bases). In germline, CDR1 is SNHLY, CDR2 FYNNEI. V was shortened by 3 bases and J by 8 bases, with 10 bases between the two germline ends. The CDR3 sequence is 12 residues long. The CDR3 loop is CASSDQGRGYTF. DNA of the CDR3: TGTGCCAGCAGTGACCAGGGCCGCGGCTACACCTTC.

The V and J genes are TRBV10-3 and TRBJ2-6, with TRBD2 matching 7 bases. J was trimmed by 2 bases and V by 5 bases; bases with no gene match: 12. CDR3 length: 18 amino acids. Germline CDR1 ENHRY, CDR2 SYGVKD. Here the CDR3 DNA reads TGTGCCATCAGTAATGGGGGGGAAAAAAATACTGGGGCCAACGTCCTGACTTTC. Encoded protein: CAISNGGEKNTGANVLTF.

This clone was recorded a few times. This specimen includes other DNA sequences encoding the same CDR3. This chain connects TRBV18 to TRBJ2-7, with D perhaps TRBD1 (5 bases). The V end was cut by 3 bases, the J end by 2 bases, with 11 bases between. The CDR3 loop spans 14 amino acids. Germline V lookup: CDR1 KGHSH, CDR2 LQKENI. CDR3 region: CASSPRQGTYEQYF. CDR3 coding DNA: TGTGCCAGCTCACCTCGGCAGGGAACCTACGAGCAGTACTTC.